The 12 T cell receptor beta chains below were found in one sample sequenced in a study of neurological immune-mediated disorders. Using its own MiXCR run on the 5' RACE reads, TCRdb lists one record per CDR3 protein. The sample shows approximately 100,000 distinct CDR3 sequences, roughly 10% of them seen only once. The time point is: longitudinal time-point 3. Sequencing was done on a sample of PBMCs. These receptors originate from a female donor with HTLV-1-associated myelopathy (HAM/TSP).

This clonotype has ten or more counts. This chain uses TRBV7-3 with TRBJ2-7; TRBD1 aligns across 10 bases. In germline, CDR1 is SGHTA, CDR2 FQGTGA. The CDR3 is made up of 15 amino acids. The J segment lost 2 bases and the V segment lost 5 bases, leaving 6 bases of the junction unmatched. CDR3 sequence reads: CASSKLGTGAYEQYF. DNA for the CDR3: TGTGCCAGCAGCAAGCTCGGGACAGGGGCCTACGAGCAGTACTTC. The full variable domain, with the rest looked up from reference TRBV7-3 and TRBJ2-7, is GAGVSQTPSNKVTEKGKYVELRCDPISGHTALYWYRQSLGQGPEFLIYFQGTGAADDSGLPNDRFFAVRPEGSVSTLKIQRTERGDSAVYLCASSKLGTGAYEQYFGPGTRLTVT.

This clonotype was detected ten times or more. The chain recombines TRBV5-1 with TRBJ2-7; the match to TRBD2 covers 7 bases. The length of the CDR3 is 15 residues. CDR1 and CDR2 from the germline V gene are SGHRS and YFSETQ. Trimming cost V 4 bases and J 7 bases; bases outside gene matches: 14. The CDR3 loop is CASSRGDRAGEEQYF. The DNA for the CDR3 is TGCGCCAGCAGCCGGGGGGATCGGGCGGGTGAAGAGCAGTACTTC.

As concerns this clonotype: Compared with germline, one end of the junction differs, possibly owing to a read error. This chain uses TRBV29-1 with TRBJ2-2, with D unclear. CDR3 length: 13 amino acids. Germline V gene sequence: CDR1 SQVTM, CDR2 ANQGSEA. CDR3 sequence reads: CSIELRNTGQLFF. The CDR3 region has the DNA TGCAGCATTGAATTGCGTAACACCGGGCAGCTGTTTTTT.

This clonotype was observed many times. The chain links TRBV5-1 to TRBJ2-4; TRBD1 is a possible D gene (6 bases). Germline V CDR1 and CDR2: SGHRS, YFSETQ. V shed 1 base and J shed 0 bases, with 23 bases lying between them. This CDR3 is built from 20 residues. In DNA, the CDR3 is TGCGCCAGCAGCTTGATCACAGGGAGCGATTTAAATCTAGCCAAAAACATTCAGTACTTC. This encodes CASSLITGSDLNLAKNIQYF.

This clonotype appeared many times. The genes are TRBV5-1 and TRBJ2-1; TRBD1 is a possible D gene (6 bases). The CDR3 has 11 amino acids. Looked up from germline, CDR1 is SGHRS and CDR2 is YFSETQ. V was pared by 8 bases and J by 6 bases, with 9 bases between. CDR3 amino acids: CASRRGNEQFF. The CDR3 DNA reads TGCGCCAGTCGCAGGGGCAATGAGCAGTTCTTC. Combining the CDR3 with reference TRBV5-1 and TRBJ2-1 gives the whole variable domain KAGVTQTPRYLIKTRGQQVTLSCSPISGHRSVSWYQQTPGQGLQFLFEYFSETQRNKGNFPGRFSGRQFSNSRSEMNVSTLELGDSALYLCASRRGNEQFFGPGTRLTVL.

Details on this clonotype: One end of the junction does not line up with germline, which may come from a read error. This sequence joins TRBV12-5 and TRBJ2-1; a weak D match, TRBD2 (6 bases). Germline V gene sequence: CDR1 LGHNT, CDR2 FRNRAP. CDR3 length equals 16 residues. The CDR3 loop is CASGAGGPSPYDEQFF. The CDR3 bases are TGTGCTAGTGGTGCCGGGGGACCGAGCCCCTACGATGAGCAGTTCTTC.

This clonotype was detected ten times or more. This sequence joins TRBV10-3 and TRBJ2-7; a possible D gene is TRBD1 (5 bases). CDR3 length: 15 residues. V was trimmed by 0 bases and J by 5 bases, leaving 14 bases between them. Germline V lookup: CDR1 ENHRY, CDR2 SYGVKD. The CDR3 region is CAISESHTDIDEQYF. CDR3 coding DNA: TGTGCCATCAGTGAGTCTCATACGGACATCGACGAGCAGTACTTC.

The V gene is TRBV20-1, the J gene TRBJ2-3; 11 bases map to TRBD1. V was clipped by 4 bases and J by 3 bases; unmatched bases: 6. The germline V gene encodes CDR1 DFQATT and CDR2 SNEGSKA (reference sequence). The CDR3 covers 15 residues. The CDR3 coding sequence is TGCAGTGCTATCCATGGACAGGGGGCGACAGATACGCAGTATTTT. Its translation: CSAIHGQGATDTQYF.

This clonotype appeared many times. The rearrangement links TRBV24-1 to TRBJ2-5; weak D call: TRBD1 (5 bases). Germline lookup yields CDR1 KGHDR and CDR2 SFDVKD. Trimming removed 4 bases at V and 3 bases at J, with 14 bases between. The CDR3 runs 15 residues. CDR3 coding DNA: TGTGCCACCAGTGACCCCCAGGGATCTGAAGAGACCCAGTACTTC. Its protein product is CATSDPQGSEETQYF.

This clonotype was found many times. The V gene is TRBV7-2, the J gene TRBJ2-4; D is tentatively TRBD1 or TRBD2 (5 bases each). This CDR3 spans 17 amino acids. The germline V gene encodes CDR1 SGHTA and CDR2 FQGNSA. The V end was cut by 4 bases, the J end by 0 bases, with 16 bases between. As DNA, the CDR3 is TGTGCCAGCAGCTCCCGTGAGGGGAGATTAGCCAAAAACATTCAGTACTTC. This translates into CASSSREGRLAKNIQYF.

This clonotype appeared many times. This chain joins TRBV11-2 and TRBJ1-5; 7 nucleotides match TRBD1. The length of the CDR3 is 14 residues. The germline CDR1 and CDR2 sequences are SGHAT and FQNNGV. V lost 1 base and J lost 5; bases outside the gene matches: 2. The CDR3 region is CASSLAGTDQPQHF. For the CDR3, the DNA is TGTGCCAGCAGCTTAGCCGGGACAGATCAGCCCCAGCATTTT.

This clonotype was picked up a small number of times. The rearrangement links TRBV7-9 to TRBJ2-3; 10 bases match TRBD2. Germline V gene lookup returns CDR1 SEHNR and CDR2 FQNEAQ (reference sequence). There are 16 residues in the CDR3. Losses at the gene ends were 5 bases for V and 2 bases for J; bases not matched to a gene: 7. DNA of the CDR3: TGTGCCAGCAGCCAACCACTAGCGGGATACACAGATACGCAGTATTTT. Translated, it gives CASSQPLAGYTDTQYF.